The next 8 T cell receptor beta chains were all read from a single sample in a study of OX40 agonist ivuxolimab in advanced cancers. Generated by immunoSEQ multiplex PCR, the TCRdb table keeps only in-frame clones and is missing some. The sample records some 44,000 clones, about 79% being singletons. Source: CD4+ or CD8+ T cells sorted from blood, taken in a trial of the OX40 agonist ivuxolimab. The source of these receptors is an adult with an advanced solid tumor such as melanoma, head and neck, liver or kidney cancer.

The chain is built from TRBV5-1 and TRBJ2-6, with 7 bases identical to TRBD1. The CDR3 totals 19 residues. J lost 0 bases, V lost 5 bases, and 14 bases had no gene match. Per the germline V gene, CDR1 is SGHRS and CDR2 is YFSETQ. As DNA, the CDR3 is TGCGCCAGCAGTTTTACCCGGACAGGAAAAGACTCTGGGGCCAACGTCCTGACTTTC. As protein: CASSFTRTGKDSGANVLTF.

DNA for the CDR3: TGTGCCAGCCTACTGTGGGCGTCGGACACTGAAGCTTTCTTT. Amino acids: CASLLWASDTEAFF. J is TRBJ1-1 and V is TRBV18; D gene ambiguous. V lost 8 bases, J lost 3 bases, and 16 bases lay in between. CDR1 and CDR2 from the germline V gene are KGHSH and LQKENI. CDR3 length: 14 amino acids.

The CDR3 is CASSRQYQETQYF. CDR3 sequence (DNA): TGTGCCAGCAGCCGCCAGTATCAAGAGACCCAGTACTTC. The V and J genes are TRBV7-3 and TRBJ2-5; no reliable D call. V was trimmed by 5 bases and J by 2 bases, leaving 9 bases between them. Germline loops: CDR1 SGHTA, CDR2 FQGTGA. The CDR3 extends over 13 amino acids.

The rearrangement uses TRBV18 and TRBJ2-1, with 7 nucleotides matching TRBD2. Germline V CDR1 and CDR2: KGHSH, LQKENI. The CDR3 runs to 15 residues. Trimming removed 3 bases from V and 3 bases from J; junction bases left unmatched: 5. This CDR3 is CASSPGGSLYNEQFF. CDR3 DNA sequence: TGTGCCAGCTCACCGGGGGGGTCCCTCTACAATGAGCAGTTCTTC.

The chain is built from TRBV28 and TRBJ2-7; D remains unclear. V was cut by 2 bases and J by 3 bases, with 11 bases left in between. The CDR3 spans 14 residues. Germline V gene data show CDR1 as MDHEN and CDR2 as SYDVKM. CDR3 DNA sequence: TGTGCCAGCAGTTTAAGTGGGAACTTCTACGAGCAGTACTTC. Its translation: CASSLSGNFYEQYF.

The chain links TRBV29-1 to TRBJ2-7; 7 nucleotides agree with TRBD1. Germline CDR1 and CDR2: SQVTM and ANQGSEA. CDR3 length: 13 residues. Unmatched junction bases numbered 4, after V lost 5 bases and J lost 0 bases. CDR3 nucleotides: TGCAGCGTTCGAGGGGGCACCTCCTACGAGCAGTACTTC. This translates into CSVRGGTSYEQYF.

This rearrangement joins TRBV9 to TRBJ1-5; D is perhaps TRBD1 (6 bases). This CDR3 contains 13 residues. V was cut by 7 bases and J by 8 bases, with 16 bases left in between. Germline assignment: CDR1 SGDLS and CDR2 YYNGEE. The DNA for the CDR3 is TGTGCCAGCGGCCCACAGGGCGGCGAGCCCCAGCATTTT. It is translated as CASGPQGGEPQHF.

V and J are TRBV2 and TRBJ1-2, with D possibly matching TRBD1 (6 bases). This CDR3 region has 13 residues. The germline V and J ends were trimmed by 10 bases and 7 bases, with 19 bases remaining between them. CDR1 and CDR2 (germline): SNHLY, FYNNEI. The CDR3 DNA sequence: TGTGCCATCGGCACACAGGGTTTACGTGGCTACACCTTC. This encodes CAIGTQGLRGYTF.